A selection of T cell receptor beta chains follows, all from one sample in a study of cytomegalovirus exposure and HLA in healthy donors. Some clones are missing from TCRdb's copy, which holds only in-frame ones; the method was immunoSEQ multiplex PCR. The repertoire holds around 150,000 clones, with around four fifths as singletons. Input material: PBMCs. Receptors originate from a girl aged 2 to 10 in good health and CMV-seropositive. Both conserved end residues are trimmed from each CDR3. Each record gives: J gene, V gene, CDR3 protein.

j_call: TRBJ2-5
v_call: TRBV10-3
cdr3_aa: AISGSREETQY

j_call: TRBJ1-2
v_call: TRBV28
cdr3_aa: ASSLQGGYT

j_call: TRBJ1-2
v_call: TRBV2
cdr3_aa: ARTGTVNGYT

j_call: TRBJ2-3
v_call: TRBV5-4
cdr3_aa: ASSPGGSGSWLDTQY

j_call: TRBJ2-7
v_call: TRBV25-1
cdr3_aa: ASRGTGEDEQY

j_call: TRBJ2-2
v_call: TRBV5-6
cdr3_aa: ASSRRTGTAFPGELF

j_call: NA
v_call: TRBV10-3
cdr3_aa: AIRERAGSSYEQY

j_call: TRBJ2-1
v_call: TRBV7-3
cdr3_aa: ASSLGGTASQF

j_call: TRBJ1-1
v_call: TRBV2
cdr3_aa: ASSQDMNTEAF

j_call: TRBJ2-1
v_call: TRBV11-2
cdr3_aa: ASSQSGSYEQF

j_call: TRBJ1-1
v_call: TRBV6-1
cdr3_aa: ASSALGGNTEAF

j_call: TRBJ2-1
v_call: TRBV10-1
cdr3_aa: ASSPTGSGSYNEQF

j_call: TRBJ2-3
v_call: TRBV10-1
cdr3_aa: ASSELAREDTQY

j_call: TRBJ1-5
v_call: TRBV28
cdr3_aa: ASSLLNNQPQH

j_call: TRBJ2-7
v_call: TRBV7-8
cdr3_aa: ASSSPFSGTATYEQY

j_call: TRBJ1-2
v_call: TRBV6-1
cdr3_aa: ASLVPNYGYT

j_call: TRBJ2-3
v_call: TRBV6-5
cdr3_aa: ASSYSAGLTDTQY

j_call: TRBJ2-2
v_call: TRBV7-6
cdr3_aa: ASSLALARRNTGELF

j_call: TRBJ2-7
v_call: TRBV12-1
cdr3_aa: ASSWGLSGTPYEQY

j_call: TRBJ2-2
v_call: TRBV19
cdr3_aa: ASSTPRTGATGELF

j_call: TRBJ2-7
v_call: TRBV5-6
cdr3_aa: ASSLGLAGTEQY

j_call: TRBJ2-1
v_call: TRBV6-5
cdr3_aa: ASSYSRVNEQF

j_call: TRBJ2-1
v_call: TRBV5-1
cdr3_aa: ASSFQRGNNEQF

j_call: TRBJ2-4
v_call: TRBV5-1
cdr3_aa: ASSLGQSLNIQY

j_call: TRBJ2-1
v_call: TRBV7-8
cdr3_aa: ASSLGYPLYNEQF

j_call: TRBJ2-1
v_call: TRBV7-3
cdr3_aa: ASSLFSGSMGEQF

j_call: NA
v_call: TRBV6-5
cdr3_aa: ASSPNVLEQY

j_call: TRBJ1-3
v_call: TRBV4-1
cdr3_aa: ASSQEGGAGNTIY

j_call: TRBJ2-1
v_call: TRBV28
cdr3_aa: ASRFSGSGYNEQF

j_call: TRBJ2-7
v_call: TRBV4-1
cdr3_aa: ASSQSTSVRRDEQY

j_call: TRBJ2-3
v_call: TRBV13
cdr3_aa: ASSLRGQGYDTQY

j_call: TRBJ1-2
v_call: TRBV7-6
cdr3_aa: ASSPGTGGYSYT